Below are 29 T cell receptor beta chains sequenced from a single sample in a study of shared clonotypes between healthy human individuals. TCRdb's copy holds only in-frame clones and misses some; the assay was immunoSEQ multiplex PCR. This sample has under 1,900,000 clones; around 98.5% occur once, and the top ten carry under 0.45%. Sample: naive CD4+ T cells sorted from blood. Subset of the sample: CD45RA+ positively selected. The receptors here all came from a man in his thirties or forties in good health.

This chain connects TRBV4-1 to TRBJ2-3; 10 bases match TRBD2. The CDR3 covers 14 residues. Germline V lookup: CDR1 MGHRA, CDR2 YSYEKL. The ends lost 4 bases at V and 4 bases at J; junction bases unmatched: 2. DNA for the CDR3: TGCGCCAGCAGCCGTAGCGGGAGGCCAGATACGCAGTATTTT. Its protein is CASSRSGRPDTQYF.

The chain is built from TRBV5-4 and TRBJ2-1; 7 bases are shared with TRBD1. Germline lookup yields CDR1 SGHNT and CDR2 YYREEE (reference sequence). The CDR3 totals 16 residues. The ends lost 1 base at V and 2 bases at J; junction bases unmatched: 6. CDR3 region: CASSLSGTAPYNEQFF. The CDR3 DNA sequence: TGTGCCAGCAGCTTGTCCGGGACAGCTCCCTACAATGAGCAGTTCTTC.

The chain employs TRBV4-2 and TRBJ1-2; D is unclear. The CDR3 is 12 residues long. Trimming removed 0 bases from V and 5 bases from J, with 4 bases in between. CDR1 is LGHNA, CDR2 YNFKEQ, per germline. The CDR3, as DNA: TGTGCCAGCAGCCAAGATCCATATGGCTACACCTTC. The encoded protein is CASSQDPYGYTF.

The genes are TRBV2 and TRBJ1-2; D remains ambiguous. V shed 6 bases and J shed 6 bases, with 14 bases lying between them. The CDR3 contains 13 residues. Germline CDR1 SNHLY, CDR2 FYNNEI. This CDR3 reads CASSQRVINGYTF. In nucleotides, the CDR3 is TGTGCCAGCAGCCAAAGGGTTATCAATGGCTACACCTTC.

The chain carries TRBV14 and TRBJ2-7; TRBD2 aligns across 16 bases. The germline V gene encodes CDR1 SGHDN and CDR2 FVKESK. The CDR3 spans 18 residues. V gave up 3 bases and J gave up 0 bases; unmatched junction bases: 5. DNA of the CDR3: TGTGCCAGCAGCCAGGGACTAGCGGGAGGGCCTCGCTCCTACGAGCAGTACTTC. Translated: CASSQGLAGGPRSYEQYF.

This sequence joins TRBV29-1 and TRBJ2-5; 12 bases are shared with TRBD1. Trimming at V came to 5 bases and at J to 2 bases, leaving 6 bases not matched to a gene. This CDR3 is built from 15 residues. Germline CDR1 SQVTM, CDR2 ANQGSEA. The CDR3 DNA reads TGCAGCGTTATACGGGACAGGGGGCAACAAGAGACCCAGTACTTC. It specifies CSVIRDRGQQETQYF.

J is TRBJ2-5 and V is TRBV18, with D possibly matching TRBD1 (6 bases). Germline assignment: CDR1 KGHSH and CDR2 LQKENI. CDR3 length equals 13 residues. V lost 3 bases and J 1 base, leaving 6 bases between the germline ends. The CDR3, as DNA: TGTGCCAGCTCACCGGACAGCCAAGAGACCCAGTACTTC. Translating it yields CASSPDSQETQYF.

V usage is TRBV5-1 and J usage is TRBJ2-7, with D possibly being TRBD1 (6 bases). CDR3 length equals 11 residues. Germline CDR1 and CDR2: SGHRS and YFSETQ. Trimming took off 4 bases at V and 12 bases at J, with 14 bases between the two ends. For the CDR3, the DNA is TGCGCCAGCAGCGAACAGGGTCGAGGGTACTTC. Translated: CASSEQGRGYF.

The sample holds one count of this clone. The CDR3 nucleotides read TGTGCCAGCAGTGGGACAGGGATCGGTTTGGGCGAGCAGTACTTC. It translates to CASSGTGIGLGEQYF. The chain combines TRBV6-1 with TRBJ2-7; TRBD1 matches 8 bases. V was clipped by 4 bases and J by 6 bases; unmatched bases: 11. Per the germline V gene, CDR1 is MNHNS and CDR2 is SASEGT. The length of the CDR3 is 15 residues.

In this sample, this clone turned up once. The V call is TRBV5-1, the J call TRBJ2-5; no reliable D call. Trimming cost V 4 bases and J 1 base, with 14 bases left between them. The CDR3 runs to 15 residues. Germline V CDR1 and CDR2: SGHRS, YFSETQ. The CDR3 is CASSPLSATQETQYF. In DNA form, the CDR3 reads TGCGCCAGCAGCCCGCTTTCCGCTACCCAAGAGACCCAGTACTTC.

This clone was counted a single time. The rearrangement uses TRBV6-5 and TRBJ2-7; D perhaps matches TRBD1 (6 bases). Trimming cost V 7 bases and J 2 bases, with 18 bases left between them. Per the germline V gene, CDR1 is MNHEY and CDR2 is SVGAGI. The CDR3 has 15 residues. CDR3 amino acids: CASKNPTPGAYEQYF. CDR3 in DNA: TGTGCCAGCAAAAACCCAACCCCAGGGGCCTACGAGCAGTACTTC.

As DNA, the CDR3 is TGCGCCAGCAGCTTGGCGACAGGGGGAGTTGCGGACGAGCAGTACTTC. As protein: CASSLATGGVADEQYF. The J gene is TRBJ2-7, the V gene TRBV5-1; 9 bases fit TRBD1. The ends lost 0 bases at V and 5 bases at J; junction bases unmatched: 9. The CDR3 sequence is 16 residues long. Germline CDR1 SGHRS, CDR2 YFSETQ.

V is TRBV28 and J is TRBJ2-1, with no clear D. This CDR3 spans 17 amino acids. Germline loops: CDR1 MDHEN, CDR2 SYDVKM. V lost 2 bases and J 6 bases, leaving 20 bases between the germline ends. The CDR3 DNA sequence: TGTGCCAGCAGTTTAGTTATCGAAGGCGGAGCCCTCAATGAGCAGTTCTTC. Its protein product is CASSLVIEGGALNEQFF. Supplemented by reference TRBV28 and TRBJ2-1, the full variable domain reads DVKVTQSSRYLVKRTGEKVFLECVQDMDHENMFWYRQDPGLGLRLIYFSYDVKMKEKGDIPEGYSVSREKKERFSLILESASTNQTSMYLCASSLVIEGGALNEQFFGPGTRLTVL.

The gene calls are TRBV4-2 and TRBJ2-1; D unclear. The CDR3 extends over 17 amino acids. The V end was cut by 0 bases, the J end by 6 bases, with 18 bases between. Germline V gene sequence: CDR1 LGHNA, CDR2 YNFKEQ. CDR3 coding DNA: TGTGCCAGCAGCCAAGAAAGGCAGGAGTACCCCTTCAATGAGCAGTTCTTC. Protein product: CASSQERQEYPFNEQFF.

The rearrangement uses TRBV7-9 and TRBJ1-1; 9 bases are a match to TRBD1. The J segment lost 6 bases and the V segment lost 6 bases, leaving 8 bases of the junction unmatched. The CDR3 is 14 amino acids. CDR1 SEHNR and CDR2 FQNEAQ come from the germline V gene (reference sequence). Here the CDR3 reads CASSLQGAPPEAFF. CDR3 DNA: TGTGCCAGCAGTTTACAGGGGGCCCCCCCTGAAGCTTTCTTT.

This chain connects TRBV11-2 to TRBJ2-3, with D uncertain. V lost 5 bases, J lost 8 bases, and 20 bases lay in between. This CDR3 has 15 residues. Germline V lookup: CDR1 SGHAT, CDR2 FQNNGV. CDR3 nucleotides: TGTGCCAGCAGCCCCGGGCCAGTGATCGGCGGTACGCAGTATTTT. Translation: CASSPGPVIGGTQYF.

The gene calls are TRBV30 and TRBJ2-1; TRBD2 matches at 7 bases. The germline CDR1 and CDR2 sequences are GTSNPN and SVGIG (reference sequence). The CDR3 sequence is 13 residues long. With 0 bases clipped from V and 9 bases from J, the junction kept 5 bases outside the gene matches. CDR3 protein: CAWSVGRGGEQFF. The CDR3 bases are TGTGCCTGGAGTGTAGGGAGGGGTGGTGAGCAGTTCTTC. Looking up the rest from reference TRBV30 and TRBJ2-1 gives the full variable domain: SQTIHQWPATLVQPVGSPLSLECTVEGTSNPNLYWYRQAAGRGLQLLFYSVGIGQISSEVPQNLSASRPQDRQFILSSKKLLLSDSGFYLCAWSVGRGGEQFFGPGTRLTVL.

The sample holds one count of this clone. The chain carries TRBV11-2 and TRBJ2-7, with 9 bases aligning to TRBD2. With V trimmed by 4 bases and J by 2 bases, 15 bases remained unmatched. Per germline, CDR1 SGHAT and CDR2 FQNNGV. The CDR3 has 18 amino acids. CDR3 region: CASSSGVGWPSGTYEQYF. The CDR3 DNA reads as TGTGCCAGCAGCTCCGGGGTCGGGTGGCCTAGCGGGACCTACGAGCAGTACTTC.

The V call is TRBV28, the J call TRBJ1-1; perhaps TRBD1 as D (5 bases). Per germline, CDR1 MDHEN and CDR2 SYDVKM. Trimming took 8 bases from V and 0 from J, leaving 13 bases between them. The CDR3 length is 14 residues. The CDR3 spells CASAGAGMNTEAFF. For the CDR3, the DNA is TGTGCCAGCGCCGGGGCGGGGATGAACACTGAAGCTTTCTTT. Complete variable domain (other parts from reference TRBV28 and TRBJ1-1): DVKVTQSSRYLVKRTGEKVFLECVQDMDHENMFWYRQDPGLGLRLIYFSYDVKMKEKGDIPEGYSVSREKKERFSLILESASTNQTSMYLCASAGAGMNTEAFFGQGTRLTVV.

The DNA for the CDR3 is TGTGCCAGCAGTTATGGGGCGAGGGACCCTTCCTACGAGCAGTACTTC. Protein: CASSYGARDPSYEQYF. The chain combines TRBV6-6 with TRBJ2-7; the D call may be TRBD1 or TRBD2 (5 bases each). This CDR3 contains 16 residues. Germline V gene sequence: CDR1 MNHNY, CDR2 SVGAGI (reference sequence). Trimming removed 3 bases at V and 1 base at J, with 16 bases between.

In its sample, this clone was seen once. The chain is built from TRBV7-3 and TRBJ2-1; D is perhaps TRBD2 (6 bases). This CDR3 contains 16 residues. Germline assignment: CDR1 SGHTA and CDR2 FQGTGA. V lost 2 bases to trimming and J lost 2 bases, with 13 bases between them. The CDR3 loop reads CASSLLTGATYNEQFF. The CDR3 DNA follows: TGTGCCAGCAGCTTATTAACGGGAGCGACCTACAATGAGCAGTTCTTC.

The chain joins TRBV27 to TRBJ2-7; TRBD1 or TRBD2 may be the D gene (5 bases each). Per germline, CDR1 MNHEY and CDR2 SMNVEV (reference sequence). Trimming stripped 6 bases from V and 3 bases from J, with 15 bases between. The length of the CDR3 is 14 residues. CDR3 DNA: TGTGCCAGCAGAGTCTATGGGGCGGGCTACGAGCAGTACTTC. It encodes CASRVYGAGYEQYF.

The chain links TRBV5-1 to TRBJ2-1, with D perhaps TRBD1 (5 bases). CDR3 length: 14 amino acids. V was cut by 0 bases and J by 4 bases, with 8 bases left in between. Germline loops: CDR1 SGHRS, CDR2 YFSETQ. For the CDR3, the DNA is TGCGCCAGCAGCTTGGAGGGGTTTTACAATGAGCAGTTCTTC. Translated: CASSLEGFYNEQFF.

The rearrangement uses TRBV28 and TRBJ2-7; TRBD2 might be the D (5 bases). CDR3 size: 16 residues. The germline V and J ends were trimmed by 2 bases and 5 bases, with 19 bases remaining between them. CDR1 and CDR2 from the germline V gene are MDHEN and SYDVKM. The DNA for the CDR3 is TGTGCCAGCAGTTTAGGGTTAACAGTGGGAGTTCACGAGCAGTACTTC. It specifies CASSLGLTVGVHEQYF.

V usage is TRBV9 and J usage is TRBJ1-4, with D perhaps matching TRBD1 (5 bases). CDR1 and CDR2 from the germline V gene are SGDLS and YYNGEE. This CDR3 is built from 15 residues. V shed 3 bases and J shed 3 bases, with 12 bases lying between them. CDR3: CASSARGGANEKLFF. In nucleotides, the CDR3 is TGTGCCAGCAGCGCACGTGGGGGGGCTAATGAAAAACTGTTTTTT.

CDR3 amino acids: CASRASGGVTQYF. The CDR3 DNA follows: TGTGCCAGCAGGGCTAGCGGGGGAGTTACGCAGTATTTT. This sequence joins TRBV5-4 and TRBJ2-3; 10 bases line up with TRBD2. CDR1 and CDR2 from the germline V gene are SGHNT and YYREEE (reference sequence). V trimming: 5 bases; J trimming: 8 bases; junction bases outside the gene matches: 5. This CDR3 has 13 residues.

The gene calls are TRBV9 and TRBJ2-2, with 7 bases aligning to TRBD2. The ends lost 0 bases at V and 6 bases at J; junction bases unmatched: 5. The CDR3 spans 15 residues. Germline-derived CDR1 and CDR2 are SGDLS and YYNGEE. Here the CDR3 DNA reads TGTGCCAGCAGCGTAGCTCCGGGGGGTGCCGGGGAGCTGTTTTTT. This sequence encodes CASSVAPGGAGELFF.

The count of this clone is one. This chain uses TRBV19 with TRBJ2-1; 7 positions agree with TRBD2. CDR3 length: 16 residues. Germline V lookup: CDR1 LNHDA, CDR2 SQIVND (reference sequence). Germline trimming cut 7 bases from V and 7 bases from J; bases unmatched to any gene: 16. The CDR3 loop is CASKSGAGEMRNEQFF. CDR3 bases: TGTGCCAGTAAAAGCGGGGCGGGAGAAATGAGGAATGAGCAGTTCTTC. Based on the CDR3 plus reference TRBV19 and TRBJ2-1, the full variable domain is DGGITQSPKYLFRKEGQNVTLSCEQNLNHDAMYWYRQDPGQGLRLIYYSQIVNDFQKGDIAEGYSVSREKKESFPLTVTSAQKNPTAFYLCASKSGAGEMRNEQFFGPGTRLTVL.

The chain links TRBV5-1 to TRBJ2-5, with 7 bases fitting TRBD1. CDR1 and CDR2 (germline): SGHRS, YFSETQ. The J segment lost 2 bases and the V segment lost 3 bases, leaving 7 bases of the junction unmatched. This CDR3 spans 15 amino acids. The CDR3 region has the DNA TGCGCCAGCAGCTGGATCGGGACAGCGCAAGAGACCCAGTACTTC. Translating it yields CASSWIGTAQETQYF.